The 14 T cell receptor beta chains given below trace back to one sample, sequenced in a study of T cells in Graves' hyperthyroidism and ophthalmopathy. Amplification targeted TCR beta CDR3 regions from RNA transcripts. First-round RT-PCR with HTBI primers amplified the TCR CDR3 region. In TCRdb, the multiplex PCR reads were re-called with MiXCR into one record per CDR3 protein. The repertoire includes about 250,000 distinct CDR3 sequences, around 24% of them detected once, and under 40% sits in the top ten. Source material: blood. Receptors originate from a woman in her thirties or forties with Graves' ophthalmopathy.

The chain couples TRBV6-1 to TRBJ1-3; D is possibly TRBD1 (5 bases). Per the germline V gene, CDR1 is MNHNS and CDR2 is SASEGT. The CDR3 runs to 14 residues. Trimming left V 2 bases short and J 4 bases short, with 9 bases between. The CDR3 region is CASSEQGWGNTIYF. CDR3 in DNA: TGTGCCAGCAGTGAACAGGGTTGGGGAAACACCATATATTTT.

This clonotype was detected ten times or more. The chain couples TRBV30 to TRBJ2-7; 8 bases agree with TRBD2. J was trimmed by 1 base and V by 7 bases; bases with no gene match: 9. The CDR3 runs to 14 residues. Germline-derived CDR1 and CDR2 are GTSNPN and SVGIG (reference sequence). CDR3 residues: CAYSWAGGSYEQYF. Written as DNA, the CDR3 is TGTGCCTACTCCTGGGCGGGAGGATCCTACGAGCAGTACTTC. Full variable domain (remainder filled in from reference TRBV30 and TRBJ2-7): SQTIHQWPATLVQPVGSPLSLECTVEGTSNPNLYWYRQAAGRGLQLLFYSVGIGQISSEVPQNLSASRPQDRQFILSSKKLLLSDSGFYLCAYSWAGGSYEQYFGPGTRLTVT.

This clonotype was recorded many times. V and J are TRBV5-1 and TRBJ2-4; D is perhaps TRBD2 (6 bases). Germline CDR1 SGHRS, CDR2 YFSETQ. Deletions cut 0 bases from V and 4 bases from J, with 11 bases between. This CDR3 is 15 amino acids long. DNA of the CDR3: TGCGCCAGCAGCTTGGCCGGGGGAGAAAAAAACATTCAGTACTTC. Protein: CASSLAGGEKNIQYF.

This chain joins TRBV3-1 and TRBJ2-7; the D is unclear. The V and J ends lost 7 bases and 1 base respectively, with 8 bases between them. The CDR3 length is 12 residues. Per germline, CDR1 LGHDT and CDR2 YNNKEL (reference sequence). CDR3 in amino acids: CASIGRSYEQYF. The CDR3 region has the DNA TGTGCCAGCATTGGACGTTCCTACGAGCAGTACTTC.

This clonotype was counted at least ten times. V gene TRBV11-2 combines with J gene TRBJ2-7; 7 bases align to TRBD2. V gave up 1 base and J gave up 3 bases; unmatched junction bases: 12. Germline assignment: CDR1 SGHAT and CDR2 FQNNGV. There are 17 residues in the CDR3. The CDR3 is CASSLVQAGLGIYEQYF. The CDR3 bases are TGTGCCAGCAGCTTAGTTCAAGCCGGACTAGGGATCTACGAGCAGTACTTC.

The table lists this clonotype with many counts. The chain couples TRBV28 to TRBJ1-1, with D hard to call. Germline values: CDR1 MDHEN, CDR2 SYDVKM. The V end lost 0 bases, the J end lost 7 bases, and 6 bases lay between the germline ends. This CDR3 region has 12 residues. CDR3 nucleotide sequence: TGTGCCAGCAGTTTATGGGAGAGTGAAGCTTTCTTT. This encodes CASSLWESEAFF.

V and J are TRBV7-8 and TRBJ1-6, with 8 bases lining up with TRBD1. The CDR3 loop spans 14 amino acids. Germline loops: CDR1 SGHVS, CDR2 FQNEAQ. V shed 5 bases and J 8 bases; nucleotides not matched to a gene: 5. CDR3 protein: CASSPQGVYSPLHF. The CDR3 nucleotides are TGTGCCAGCAGCCCACAGGGGGTTTATTCACCCCTCCACTTT.

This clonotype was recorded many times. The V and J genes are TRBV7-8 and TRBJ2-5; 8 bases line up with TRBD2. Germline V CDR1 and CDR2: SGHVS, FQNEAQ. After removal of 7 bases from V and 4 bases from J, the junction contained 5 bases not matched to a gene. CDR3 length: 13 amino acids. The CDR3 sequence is CASKREKGETQYF. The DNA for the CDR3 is TGTGCCAGCAAGCGGGAGAAGGGAGAGACCCAGTACTTC.

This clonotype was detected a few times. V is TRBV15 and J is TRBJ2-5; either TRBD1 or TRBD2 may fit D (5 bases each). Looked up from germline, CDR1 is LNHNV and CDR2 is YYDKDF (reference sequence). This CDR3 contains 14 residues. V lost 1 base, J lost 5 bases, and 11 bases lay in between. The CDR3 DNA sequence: TGTGCCACCAGCAGAGGAACAGGCGGGGAGACCCAGTACTTC. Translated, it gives CATSRGTGGETQYF. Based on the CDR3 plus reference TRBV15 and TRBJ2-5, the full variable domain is DAMVIQNPRYQVTQFGKPVTLSCSQTLNHNVMYWYQQKSSQAPKLLFHYYDKDFNNEADTPDNFQSRRPNTSFCFLDIRSPGLGDTAMYLCATSRGTGGETQYFGPGTRLLVL.

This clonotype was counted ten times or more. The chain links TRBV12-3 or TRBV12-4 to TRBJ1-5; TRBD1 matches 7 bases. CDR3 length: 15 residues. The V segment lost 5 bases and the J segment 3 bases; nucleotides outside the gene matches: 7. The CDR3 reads CASSRDRYSNQPQHF. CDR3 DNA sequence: TGTGCCAGCAGTAGGGACAGATACTCCAATCAGCCCCAGCATTTT.

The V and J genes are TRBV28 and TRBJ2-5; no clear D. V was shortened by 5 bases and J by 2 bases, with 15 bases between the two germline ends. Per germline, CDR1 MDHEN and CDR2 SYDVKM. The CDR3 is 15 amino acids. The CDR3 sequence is CASSPLSGYQETQYF. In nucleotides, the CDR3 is TGTGCCAGCAGTCCCCTCTCGGGCTATCAAGAGACCCAGTACTTC.

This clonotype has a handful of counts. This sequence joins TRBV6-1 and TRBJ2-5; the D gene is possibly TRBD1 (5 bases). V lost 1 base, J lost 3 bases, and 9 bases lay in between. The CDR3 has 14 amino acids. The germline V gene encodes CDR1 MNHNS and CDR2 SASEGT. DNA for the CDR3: TGTGCCAGCAGTGAAGGAGGCAGGGAAGAGACCCAGTACTTC. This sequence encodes CASSEGGREETQYF.

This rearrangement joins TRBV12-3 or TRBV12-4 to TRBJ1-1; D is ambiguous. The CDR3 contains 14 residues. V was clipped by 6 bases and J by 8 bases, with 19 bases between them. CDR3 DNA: TGTGCCAGCAGCCTAGCGGGAGTGCGTATGGAAGCTTTCTTT. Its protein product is CASSLAGVRMEAFF.

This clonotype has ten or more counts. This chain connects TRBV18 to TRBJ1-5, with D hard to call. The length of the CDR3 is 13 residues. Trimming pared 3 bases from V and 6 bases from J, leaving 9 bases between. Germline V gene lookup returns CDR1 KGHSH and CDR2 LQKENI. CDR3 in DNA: TGTGCCAGCTCACCTGACGTTAGTCAGCCCCAGCATTTT. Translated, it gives CASSPDVSQPQHF.